Shown below are 20 T cell receptor beta chains from a single sample sequenced in a study of identifying expanded T cells in peripheral blood. The method was immunoSEQ multiplex PCR; TCRdb's version includes in-frame clones alone and lacks a portion of them. This table holds 90,000 to 95,000 clones, roughly 90% found once. The specimen sequenced was blood. The source is a person between 18 and 69 years old in good health.

The CDR3 here is CASIAGGSGANVLTF. The CDR3 region has the DNA TGTGCCAGCATTGCAGGGGGCTCTGGGGCCAACGTCCTGACTTTC. The chain couples TRBV6-1 to TRBJ2-6; 7 nucleotides align to TRBD1. This CDR3 spans 15 amino acids. CDR1 MNHNS and CDR2 SASEGT come from the germline V gene. V shed 7 bases, J shed 0 bases, and the junction held 3 bases outside the gene matches.

This clone occurred once. The chain employs TRBV5-1 and TRBJ2-3, with 13 bases lining up with TRBD2. CDR3 length: 15 residues. The germline gives CDR1 SGHRS, CDR2 YFSETQ. With 7 bases clipped from V and 6 bases from J, the junction kept 8 bases outside the gene matches. The CDR3 sequence is CASLRTSGSWDTQYF. In nucleotides, the CDR3 is TGCGCCAGCCTCCGGACTAGCGGGAGTTGGGATACGCAGTATTTT.

The chain couples TRBV7-7 to TRBJ2-5; D may be TRBD1 or TRBD2 (5 bases each). CDR1 is SSHAT and CDR2 is FNYEAQ in the germline V gene (reference sequence). The CDR3 extends over 15 amino acids. Trimming took 2 bases from V and 2 from J, leaving 12 bases between them. CDR3 nucleotides: TGTGCCAGCAGCTTACCCGGTGGGGGTCAAGAGACCCAGTACTTC. As protein: CASSLPGGGQETQYF.

The chain recombines TRBV7-9 with TRBJ2-7, with D possibly matching TRBD1 (6 bases). Looked up from germline, CDR1 is SEHNR and CDR2 is FQNEAQ (reference sequence). V was shortened by 4 bases and J by 1 base, with 17 bases between the two germline ends. The CDR3 is 16 amino acids. DNA for the CDR3: TGTGCCAGCAGCTCCACAGGGAGCAAACTATCCTACGAGCAGTACTTC. Amino acids: CASSSTGSKLSYEQYF.

The J gene is TRBJ2-7, the V gene TRBV11-3; 9 bases align to TRBD2. The CDR3 extends over 16 amino acids. The germline V gene encodes CDR1 SGHNT and CDR2 YENEEA. The junction had 11 bases not matched to a gene; V was cut back by 4 bases and J by 4 bases. CDR3 residues: CASSSSLAGSRYEQYF. The CDR3 DNA reads TGTGCCAGCAGCTCCTCCCTAGCGGGGTCCAGATACGAGCAGTACTTC.

V and J are TRBV11-2 and TRBJ1-1; D is perhaps TRBD1 (6 bases). The CDR3 runs 16 residues. Per the germline V gene, CDR1 is SGHAT and CDR2 is FQNNGV. Trimming removed 1 base at V and 8 bases at J, with 20 bases between. The CDR3, as DNA: TGTGCCAGCAGCTTAGGGGGGCGGGACCGGGGCTTAGAAGCTTTCTTT. Amino acids: CASSLGGRDRGLEAFF.

This clone was found a few times. The chain links TRBV7-2 to TRBJ1-2, with a weak D call TRBD1 (6 bases). Germline V gives CDR1 SGHTA, CDR2 FQGNSA. The CDR3 has 13 amino acids. V was shortened by 5 bases and J by 8 bases, with 15 bases between the two germline ends. CDR3 protein: CASSGDTPGGYTF. For the CDR3, the DNA is TGTGCCAGCAGCGGGGACACCCCAGGGGGCTACACCTTC.

The chain employs TRBV6-6 and TRBJ1-4, with a possible D match to TRBD1 (6 bases). Looked up from germline, CDR1 is MNHNY and CDR2 is SVGAGI (reference sequence). There are 14 residues in the CDR3. V lost 2 bases and J 3 bases, leaving 7 bases between the germline ends. The CDR3 sequence: CASSYGTPNEKLFF. CDR3 nucleotides: TGTGCCAGCAGTTACGGGACACCTAATGAAAAACTGTTTTTT.

The chain joins TRBV11-1 to TRBJ2-3, with D perhaps matching TRBD1 or TRBD2 (5 bases each). This CDR3 spans 13 amino acids. The germline CDR1 and CDR2 sequences are SGHAT and FQDESV (reference sequence). Trimming shortened V by 5 bases and J by 1 base, and 7 bases separated the two germline ends. The CDR3, as DNA: TGTGCCAGCAGCAGGGACGGCACAGATACGCAGTATTTT. Translated, it gives CASSRDGTDTQYF.

The rearrangement links TRBV11-2 to TRBJ1-3; D is ambiguous. The CDR3 has 16 residues. V dropped 2 bases and J dropped 0 bases, with 11 bases sitting between them. CDR1 SGHAT and CDR2 FQNNGV come from the germline V gene. CDR3 protein: CASSLSGIRSGNTIYF. The CDR3 DNA follows: TGTGCCAGCAGCTTATCTGGCATTCGCTCTGGAAACACCATATATTTT.

The chain carries TRBV7-2 and TRBJ2-2, with 7 bases fitting TRBD1. Germline CDR1 and CDR2: SGHTA and FQGNSA. V was pared by 4 bases and J by 5 bases, with 1 base of the junction left unmatched. The CDR3 spans 13 residues. The CDR3 sequence: CASSYRGTGELFF. The CDR3 DNA is TGTGCCAGCAGCTACAGGGGAACCGGGGAGCTGTTTTTT.

This clone was recorded once. This likely stems from a read error, as it lies one base from a far larger clone. This sequence joins TRBV10-3 and TRBJ1-6, with 8 bases that match TRBD1. In germline, CDR1 is ENHRY, CDR2 SYGVKD. The CDR3 is 15 residues long. V lost 3 bases to trimming and J lost 5 bases; unmatched junction nucleotides: 3. DNA of the CDR3: TGTGCCATCAGTGACTCGACAGGGGATAATTCACCCCTCCACTTT. It specifies CAISDSTGDNSPLHF.

This chain links TRBV11-3 with TRBJ1-1; possibly TRBD1 for D (5 bases). CDR3 length: 14 residues. The germline V gene has CDR1 SGHNT and CDR2 YENEEA. V lost 1 base, J lost 5 bases, and 11 bases lay in between. CDR3 sequence: CASSLGGRATEAFF. In DNA, the CDR3 is TGTGCCAGCAGCTTAGGAGGCAGGGCGACTGAAGCTTTCTTT.

The V call is TRBV19, the J call TRBJ2-3, with 8 bases lining up with TRBD2. The CDR3 is 14 amino acids. V was pared by 5 bases and J by 2 bases, with 3 bases of the junction left unmatched. From germline, CDR1 is LNHDA and CDR2 SQIVND (reference sequence). CDR3 DNA: TGTGCCAGTAGTCCGGGGGGGCACACAGATACGCAGTATTTT. Translating gives CASSPGGHTDTQYF.

The chain links TRBV11-3 to TRBJ2-7, with D possibly being TRBD1 or TRBD2 (7 bases each). The germline gives CDR1 SGHNT, CDR2 YENEEA. Trimming took 4 bases from V and 4 from J, leaving 17 bases between them. This CDR3 comprises 15 residues. CDR3 region: CASSSQPGGAYEQYF. CDR3 DNA sequence: TGTGCCAGCAGCTCCCAACCAGGGGGGGCATACGAGCAGTACTTC.

The rearrangement joins TRBV5-1 to TRBJ2-2; D gene unclear. The CDR3 is 16 amino acids. Trimming removed 4 bases from V and 0 bases from J, with 13 bases in between. The germline V gene has CDR1 SGHRS and CDR2 YFSETQ. The CDR3 coding sequence is TGCGCCAGCAGCCCCGACTCCTTCTCGAACACCGGGGAGCTGTTTTTT. Its translation: CASSPDSFSNTGELFF.

This chain joins TRBV15 and TRBJ1-2, with D tentatively TRBD1 (6 bases). Germline V CDR1 and CDR2: LNHNV, YYDKDF (reference sequence). The CDR3 spans 16 residues. Trimming removed 3 bases from V and 7 bases from J, with 21 bases in between. The CDR3 spells CATSRGLQGRGGGYTF. The CDR3 bases are TGTGCCACCAGCAGGGGCCTACAGGGACGCGGCGGTGGCTACACCTTC. The entire variable domain, with the rest obtained from reference TRBV15 and TRBJ1-2, is as follows: DAMVIQNPRYQVTQFGKPVTLSCSQTLNHNVMYWYQQKSSQAPKLLFHYYDKDFNNEADTPDNFQSRRPNTSFCFLDIRSPGLGDTAMYLCATSRGLQGRGGGYTFGSGTRLTVV.

This chain links TRBV4-3 with TRBJ1-1; 11 bases line up with TRBD1. Trimming removed 1 base from V and 9 bases from J; junction bases left unmatched: 7. The V gene's germline CDR1 is LGHNA and CDR2 YSLEER. The CDR3 loop spans 15 amino acids. The CDR3 DNA is TGCGCCAGCAGCCAAGCCGGGACAGGGGGGTTTCAAGCTTTCTTT. Protein product: CASSQAGTGGFQAFF.

V is TRBV11-1 and J is TRBJ1-1, with D possibly TRBD1 on 5 matching bases. The CDR3 is made up of 12 amino acids. In germline, CDR1 is SGHAT, CDR2 FQDESV (reference sequence). The V gene lost 5 bases and the J gene lost 8 bases, with 12 bases spanning the gap. The CDR3 loop is CASSTGLGEAFF. Written as DNA, the CDR3 is TGTGCCAGCAGCACGGGACTGGGAGAAGCTTTCTTT. Using reference TRBV11-1 and TRBJ1-1 for the parts outside the CDR3, the full variable domain is EAEVAQSPRYKITEKSQAVAFWCDPISGHATLYWYRQILGQGPELLVQFQDESVVDDSQLPKDRFSAERLKGVDSTLKIQPAELGDSAMYLCASSTGLGEAFFGQGTRLTVV.

CDR3 region: CATGLDGTQYF. The DNA for the CDR3 is TGTGCCACCGGCCTTGACGGGACCCAGTACTTC. V gene TRBV27 combines with J gene TRBJ2-5; D not certain. The V gene's germline CDR1 is MNHEY and CDR2 SMNVEV (reference sequence). The CDR3 is 11 amino acids. The V end was cut by 10 bases, the J end by 7 bases, with 13 bases between.